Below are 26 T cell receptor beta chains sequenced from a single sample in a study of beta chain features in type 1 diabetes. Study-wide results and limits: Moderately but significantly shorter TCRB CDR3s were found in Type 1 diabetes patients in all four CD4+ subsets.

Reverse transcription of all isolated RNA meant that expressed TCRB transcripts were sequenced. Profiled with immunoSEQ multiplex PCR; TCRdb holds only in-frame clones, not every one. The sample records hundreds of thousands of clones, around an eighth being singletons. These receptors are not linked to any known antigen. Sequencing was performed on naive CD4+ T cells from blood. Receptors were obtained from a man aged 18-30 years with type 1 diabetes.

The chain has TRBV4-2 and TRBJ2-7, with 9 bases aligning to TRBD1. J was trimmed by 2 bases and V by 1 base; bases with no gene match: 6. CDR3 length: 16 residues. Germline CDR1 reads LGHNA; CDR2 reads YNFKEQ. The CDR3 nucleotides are TGTGCCAGCAGCCAAGTGAGGGGACAGGGCGCCTACGAGCAGTACTTC. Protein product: CASSQVRGQGAYEQYF.

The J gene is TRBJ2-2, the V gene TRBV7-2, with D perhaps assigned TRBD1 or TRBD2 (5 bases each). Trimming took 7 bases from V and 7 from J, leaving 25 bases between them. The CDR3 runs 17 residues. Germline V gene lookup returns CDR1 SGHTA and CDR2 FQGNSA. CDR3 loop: CASTPRGGRAANGELFF. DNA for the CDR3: TGTGCCAGCACCCCGAGGGGCGGAAGGGCGGCGAACGGGGAGCTGTTTTTT.

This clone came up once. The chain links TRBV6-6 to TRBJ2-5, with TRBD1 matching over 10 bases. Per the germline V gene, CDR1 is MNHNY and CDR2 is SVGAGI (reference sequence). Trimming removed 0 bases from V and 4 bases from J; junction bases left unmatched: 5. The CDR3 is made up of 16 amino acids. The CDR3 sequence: CASSYSGTGASETQYF. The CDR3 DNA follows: TGTGCCAGCAGTTACTCCGGGACAGGGGCTTCAGAGACCCAGTACTTC.

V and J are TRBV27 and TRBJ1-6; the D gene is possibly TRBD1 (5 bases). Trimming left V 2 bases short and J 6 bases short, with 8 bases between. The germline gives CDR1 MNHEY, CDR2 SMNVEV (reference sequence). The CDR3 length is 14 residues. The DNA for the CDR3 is TGTGCCAGCAGTTTAAGACAGCTTAATTCACCCCTCCACTTT. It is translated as CASSLRQLNSPLHF.

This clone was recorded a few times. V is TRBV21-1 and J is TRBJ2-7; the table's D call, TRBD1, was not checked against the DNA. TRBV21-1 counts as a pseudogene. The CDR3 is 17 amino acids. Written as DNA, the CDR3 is TGTGCCAGCAGCAAAGCAGTACGGGACAGGGTAACCCTGGGGCAGTACTTC. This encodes CASSKAVRDRVTLGQYF.

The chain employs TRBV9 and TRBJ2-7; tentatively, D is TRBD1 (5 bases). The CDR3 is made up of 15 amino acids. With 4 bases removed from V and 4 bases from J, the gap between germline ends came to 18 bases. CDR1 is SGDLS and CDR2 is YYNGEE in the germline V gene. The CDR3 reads CASSSQQDPGYEQYF. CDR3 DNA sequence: TGTGCCAGCAGCTCCCAACAGGATCCCGGGTACGAGCAGTACTTC.

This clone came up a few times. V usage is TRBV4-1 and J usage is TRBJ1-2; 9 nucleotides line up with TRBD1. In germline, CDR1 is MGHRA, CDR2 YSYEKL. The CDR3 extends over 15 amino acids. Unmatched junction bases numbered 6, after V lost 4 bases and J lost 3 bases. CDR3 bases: TGCGCCAGCAGCCGTTCCCGGACAGGGGACTATGGCTACACCTTC. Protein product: CASSRSRTGDYGYTF.

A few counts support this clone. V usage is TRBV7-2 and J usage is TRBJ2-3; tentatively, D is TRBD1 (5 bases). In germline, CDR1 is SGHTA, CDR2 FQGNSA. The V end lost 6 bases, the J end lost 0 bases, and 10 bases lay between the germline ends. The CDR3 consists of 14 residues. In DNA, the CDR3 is TGTGCCAGCAGGTACAGGTCTAGCACAGATACGCAGTATTTT. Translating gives CASRYRSSTDTQYF.

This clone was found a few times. CDR3 in DNA: TGTGCCAGCAGCCCTCTAGCGGGAGGGAGCACAGATACGCAGTATTTT. This sequence encodes CASSPLAGGSTDTQYF. The chain couples TRBV5-4 to TRBJ2-3, with 12 bases that match TRBD2. Germline values: CDR1 SGHNT, CDR2 YYREEE (reference sequence). The length of the CDR3 is 16 residues. Losses at the gene ends were 4 bases for V and 0 bases for J; bases not matched to a gene: 3.

CDR3 nucleotides: TGTGCCAGCTCACCACGGGACAGCAGTCAAGTCAAGGAAGCTTTCTTT. Translating gives CASSPRDSSQVKEAFF. This sequence joins TRBV18 and TRBJ1-1, with 7 positions matching TRBD1. The CDR3 runs to 16 residues. Trimming took 1 base from V and 8 from J; bases not matched to a gene: 13. Germline CDR1 KGHSH, CDR2 LQKENI.

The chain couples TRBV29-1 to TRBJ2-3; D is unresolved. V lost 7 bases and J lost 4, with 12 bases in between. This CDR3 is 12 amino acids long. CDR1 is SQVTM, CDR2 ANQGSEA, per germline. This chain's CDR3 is CSAGPSADTQYF. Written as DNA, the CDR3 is TGCAGCGCCGGCCCTAGTGCAGATACGCAGTATTTT.

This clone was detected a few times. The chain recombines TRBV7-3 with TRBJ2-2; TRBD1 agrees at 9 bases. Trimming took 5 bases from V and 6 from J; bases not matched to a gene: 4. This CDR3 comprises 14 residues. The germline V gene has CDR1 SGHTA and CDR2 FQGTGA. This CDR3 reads CASSIQGAAGELFF. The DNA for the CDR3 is TGTGCCAGCAGCATACAGGGGGCCGCCGGGGAGCTGTTTTTT.

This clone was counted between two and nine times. This chain's CDR3 is CASSSAGTSGFRELFF. In DNA form, the CDR3 reads TGTGCCAGCAGCTCAGCCGGGACTAGCGGGTTCCGGGAGCTGTTTTTT. The J gene is TRBJ2-2, the V gene TRBV7-2, with 12 nucleotides matching TRBD2. Germline values: CDR1 SGHTA, CDR2 FQGNSA. The V segment lost 4 bases and the J segment 9 bases; nucleotides outside the gene matches: 9. The CDR3 consists of 16 residues.

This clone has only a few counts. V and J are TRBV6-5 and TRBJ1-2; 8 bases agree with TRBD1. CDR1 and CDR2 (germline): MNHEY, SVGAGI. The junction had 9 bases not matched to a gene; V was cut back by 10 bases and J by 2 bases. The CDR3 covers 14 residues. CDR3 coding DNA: TGTGCCACCAGGACAGGGTCTAACAACTATGGCTACACCTTC. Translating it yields CATRTGSNNYGYTF.

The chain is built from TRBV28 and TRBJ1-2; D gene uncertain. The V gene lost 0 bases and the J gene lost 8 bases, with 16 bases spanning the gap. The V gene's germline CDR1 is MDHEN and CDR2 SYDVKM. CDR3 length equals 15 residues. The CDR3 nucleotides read TGTGCCAGCAGTTTATGGCGCACCCTGACGGGGGGCTACACCTTC. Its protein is CASSLWRTLTGGYTF.

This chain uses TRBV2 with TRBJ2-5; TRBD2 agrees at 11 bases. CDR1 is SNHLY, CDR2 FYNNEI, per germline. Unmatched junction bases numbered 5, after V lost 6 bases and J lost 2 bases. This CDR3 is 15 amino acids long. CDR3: CASRPRLAGQETQYF. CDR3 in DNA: TGTGCCAGCAGACCCAGACTAGCGGGACAAGAGACCCAGTACTTC. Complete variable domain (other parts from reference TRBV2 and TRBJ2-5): EPEVTQTPSHQVTQMGQEVILRCVPISNHLYFYWYRQILGQKVEFLVSFYNNEISEKSEIFDDQFSVERPDGSNFTLKIRSTKLEDSAMYFCASRPRLAGQETQYFGPGTRLLVL.

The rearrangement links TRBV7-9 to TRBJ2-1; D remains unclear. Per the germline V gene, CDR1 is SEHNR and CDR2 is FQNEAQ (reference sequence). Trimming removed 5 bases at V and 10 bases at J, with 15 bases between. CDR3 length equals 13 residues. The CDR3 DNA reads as TGTGCCAGCAGCCGCCCCCCTACTGGGGAGCAGTTCTTC. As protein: CASSRPPTGEQFF.

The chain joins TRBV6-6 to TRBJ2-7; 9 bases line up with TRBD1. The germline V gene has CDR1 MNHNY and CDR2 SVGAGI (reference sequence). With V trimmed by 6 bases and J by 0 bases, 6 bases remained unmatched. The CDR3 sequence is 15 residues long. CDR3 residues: CASRYGTGFSYEQYF. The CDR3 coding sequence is TGTGCCAGCAGATACGGGACAGGGTTCTCCTACGAGCAGTACTTC.

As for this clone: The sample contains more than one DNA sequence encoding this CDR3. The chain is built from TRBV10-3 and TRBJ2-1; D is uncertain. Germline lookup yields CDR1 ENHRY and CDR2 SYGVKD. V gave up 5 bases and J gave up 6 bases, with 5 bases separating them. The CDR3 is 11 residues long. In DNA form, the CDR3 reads TGTGCCATCAGTTCTGGCAATGAGCAGTTCTTC. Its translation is CAISSGNEQFF.

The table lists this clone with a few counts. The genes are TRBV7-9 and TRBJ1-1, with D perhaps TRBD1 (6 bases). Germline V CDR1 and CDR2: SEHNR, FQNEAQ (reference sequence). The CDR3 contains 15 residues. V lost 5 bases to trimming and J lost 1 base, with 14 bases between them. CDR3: CASSNAARGNTEAFF. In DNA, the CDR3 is TGTGCCAGCAGCAACGCCGCCAGGGGGAACACTGAAGCTTTCTTT.

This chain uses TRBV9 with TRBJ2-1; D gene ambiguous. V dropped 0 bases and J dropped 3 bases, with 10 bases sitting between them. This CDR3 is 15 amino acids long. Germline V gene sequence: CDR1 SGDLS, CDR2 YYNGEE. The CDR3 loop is CASSVAYGNYNEQFF. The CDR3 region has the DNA TGTGCCAGCAGCGTAGCCTACGGAAACTACAATGAGCAGTTCTTC. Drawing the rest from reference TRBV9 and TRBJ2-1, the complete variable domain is DSGVTQTPKHLITATGQRVTLRCSPRSGDLSVYWYQQSLDQGLQFLIQYYNGEERAKGNILERFSAQQFPDLHSELNLSSLELGDSALYFCASSVAYGNYNEQFFGPGTRLTVL.

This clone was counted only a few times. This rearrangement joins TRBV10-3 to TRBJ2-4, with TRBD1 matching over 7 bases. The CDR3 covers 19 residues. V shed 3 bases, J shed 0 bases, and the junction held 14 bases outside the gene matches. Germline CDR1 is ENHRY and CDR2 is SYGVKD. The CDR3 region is CAISDWTGNPLLAKNIQYF. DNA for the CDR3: TGTGCCATCAGTGATTGGACAGGCAATCCCCTTCTAGCCAAAAACATTCAGTACTTC.

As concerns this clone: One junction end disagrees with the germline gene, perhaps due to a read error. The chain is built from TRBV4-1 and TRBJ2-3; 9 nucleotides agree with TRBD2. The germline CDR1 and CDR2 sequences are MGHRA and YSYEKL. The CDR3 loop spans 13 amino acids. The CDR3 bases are TGCGCCAGCAGCCAATACGGGAGTAGCGGGGGCCATTTT. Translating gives CASSQYGSSGGHF.

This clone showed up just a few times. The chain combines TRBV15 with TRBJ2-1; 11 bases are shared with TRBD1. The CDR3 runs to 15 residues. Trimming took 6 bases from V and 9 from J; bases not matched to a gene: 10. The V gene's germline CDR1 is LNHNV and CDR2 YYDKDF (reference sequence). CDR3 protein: CATSPGGTGGGEQFF. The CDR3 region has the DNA TGTGCCACCAGTCCGGGCGGGACAGGGGGAGGTGAGCAGTTCTTC.

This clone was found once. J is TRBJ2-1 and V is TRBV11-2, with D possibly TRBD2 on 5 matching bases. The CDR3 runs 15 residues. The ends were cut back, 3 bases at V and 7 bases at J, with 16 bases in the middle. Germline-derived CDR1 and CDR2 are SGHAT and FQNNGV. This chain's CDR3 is CASSLGIDPGNEQFF. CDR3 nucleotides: TGTGCCAGCAGCTTGGGGATAGATCCGGGGAATGAGCAGTTCTTC.

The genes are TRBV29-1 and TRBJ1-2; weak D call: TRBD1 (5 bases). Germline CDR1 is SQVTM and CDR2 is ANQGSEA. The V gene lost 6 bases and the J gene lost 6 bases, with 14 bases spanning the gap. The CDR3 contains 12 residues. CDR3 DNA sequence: TGCAGCGTCACCGACGGGGGGAATGGCTACACCTTC. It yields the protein CSVTDGGNGYTF.